This TCR beta chain came from a study of cytotoxic CD8 clonotypes in ibrutinib-treated CLL. Trimming took off 6 bases at V and 2 bases at J, with 14 bases between the two ends. The length of the CDR3 is 14 residues. Germline CDR1 is SNHLY and CDR2 is FYNNEI. This table comes from immunoSEQ multiplex PCR, and its TCRdb copy is limited to in-frame clones, with some not included. The sample records hundreds of thousands of clones, roughly 70% being singletons. The sequence came from a human donor with chronic lymphocytic leukemia. Sequencing was performed on PBMCs, taken after 24 months of ibrutinib treatment. This sequence joins TRBV2 and TRBJ2-7; a possible D gene is TRBD1 (6 bases). CDR3 sequence: CASRAGTTTYEQYF. The CDR3 coding sequence is TGTGCCAGCAGGGCCGGGACAACAACCTACGAGCAGTACTTC.